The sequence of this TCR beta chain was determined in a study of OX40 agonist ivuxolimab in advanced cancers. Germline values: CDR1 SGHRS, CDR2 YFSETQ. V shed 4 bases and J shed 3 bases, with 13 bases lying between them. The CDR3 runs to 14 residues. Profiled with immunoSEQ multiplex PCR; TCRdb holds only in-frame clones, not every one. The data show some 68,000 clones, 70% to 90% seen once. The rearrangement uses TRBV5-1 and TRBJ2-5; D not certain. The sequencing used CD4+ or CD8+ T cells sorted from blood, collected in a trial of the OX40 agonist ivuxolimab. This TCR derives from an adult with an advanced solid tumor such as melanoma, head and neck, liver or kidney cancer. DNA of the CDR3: TGCGCCAGCAGCCCTACGGTGCCCAAAGAGACCCAGTACTTC. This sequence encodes CASSPTVPKETQYF.